These T cell receptor beta chains were read from a single sample in a study of T cells after yellow fever vaccination. TCRdb passed the 5' RACE reads through MiXCR, listing each CDR3 protein once. This table holds nearly 550,000 distinct CDR3 sequences, 19% found once. The sequencing here drew on PBMCs, taken 15 days after the yellow fever booster vaccination. The receptors shown here come from a man aged 25 to 40 who received the YFV17D yellow fever vaccine. Each CDR3 is given with its conserved first and last residue. D genes are given only for firm matches. Part of the rows lack a size; the others show once, few, many or a class for expanded clones.

D | size | J | V | CDR3 | DNA
- | - | TRBJ2-4 | TRBV12-3/TRBV12-4 | CASSSAGTAKNIQYF | TGTGCCAGCAGTTCGGCGGGTACAGCCAAAAACATTCAGTACTTC
- | - | TRBJ1-5 | TRBV6-1 | CASTPASNQPQHF | TGTGCCAGCACCCCGGCGTCGAATCAGCCCCAGCATTTT
- | few | TRBJ2-1 | TRBV29-1 | CSVVRHLSSYNEQFF | TGCAGCGTTGTAAGGCACTTGAGCTCCTACAATGAGCAGTTCTTC
TRBD2 | few | TRBJ2-2 | TRBV7-8 | CASSPQTSGPLGELFF | TGTGCCAGCAGCCCTCAGACTAGCGGACCCCTCGGGGAGCTGTTTTTT
TRBD2 | - | TRBJ2-7 | TRBV29-1 | CSVLSGGLAGGDSYEQYF | TGCAGCGTCCTAAGTGGGGGACTAGCGGGAGGGGACTCCTACGAGCAGTACTTC
- | few | TRBJ2-2 | TRBV6-1 | CASTVKNTGELFF | TGTGCCAGCACCGTTAAGAACACCGGGGAGCTGTTTTTT
TRBD1 | few | TRBJ1-2 | TRBV6-5 | CASSYGDRGPSYGYTF | TGTGCCAGCAGTTACGGCGACAGGGGGCCCTCCTATGGCTACACCTTC
- | - | TRBJ2-5 | TRBV7-8 | CASSLEAYQETQYF | TGTGCCAGCAGCTTAGAGGCATATCAAGAGACCCAGTACTTC
TRBD2 | - | TRBJ2-3 | TRBV15 | CATSRGVLAESTDTQYF | TGTGCCACCAGCAGAGGGGTCCTAGCGGAAAGCACAGATACGCAGTATTTT
- | - | TRBJ2-3 | TRBV11-2 | CASSAGITDTQYF | TGTGCCAGCAGCGCAGGGATCACAGATACGCAGTATTTT
- | few | TRBJ2-3 | TRBV3-1 | CASSQRLGDTQYF | TGTGCCAGCAGCCAACGACTGGGAGATACGCAGTATTTT
- | many | TRBJ2-7 | TRBV6-5 | CASSYGGSYEQYF | TGTGCCAGCAGTTACGGGGGGTCCTACGAGCAGTACTTC
TRBD2 | few | TRBJ2-1 | TRBV29-1 | CSVDGTSNEQFF | TGCAGCGTAGATGGGACTAGCAATGAGCAGTTCTTC
- | - | TRBJ2-7 | TRBV5-1 | CASSRIPSRHEQYF | TGCGCCAGCAGCCGCATCCCCTCCAGGCACGAGCAGTACTTC
- | few | TRBJ2-1 | TRBV9 | CASSGGGRSRKQFF | TGTGCCAGCAGCGGAGGGGGAAGGTCGAGGAAGCAGTTCTTC
TRBD2 | - | TRBJ2-5 | TRBV10-2 | CATKRREGVWETQYF | TGCGCCACCAAGCGGCGGGAGGGTGTTTGGGAGACCCAGTACTTC
TRBD2 | few | TRBJ2-1 | TRBV5-6 | CASSFLASGRRVGNEQFF | TGTGCCAGCAGCTTTTTGGCTAGCGGGAGACGGGTGGGCAATGAGCAGTTCTTC
TRBD1 | few | TRBJ2-7 | TRBV7-8 | CASSPRTGENSYEQYF | TGTGCCAGCAGCCCCCGGACAGGGGAAAACTCCTACGAGCAGTACTTC
- | few | TRBJ1-1 | TRBV20-1 | CSARAWVGGEAFF | TGCAGTGCTAGAGCCTGGGTTGGAGGTGAAGCTTTCTTT
TRBD2 | - | TRBJ2-7 | TRBV4-2 | CASSQDEALAGAYEQYF | TGTGCCAGCAGCCAAGATGAGGCGCTAGCGGGTGCCTACGAGCAGTACTTC
TRBD1 | - | TRBJ1-6 | TRBV12-3/TRBV12-4 | CASSLGQGFSPLHF | TGTGCCAGCAGTTTAGGACAGGGTTTTTCACCCCTCCACTTT
TRBD1 | few | TRBJ1-1 | TRBV5-1 | CASSFPGTGGASDTEAFF | TGCGCCAGCAGCTTCCCCGGGACAGGGGGCGCTTCGGACACTGAAGCTTTCTTT
- | few | TRBJ2-1 | TRBV2 | CASTVQGAYNEQFF | TGTGCCAGCACGGTACAGGGCGCCTACAATGAGCAGTTCTTC
TRBD2 | - | TRBJ2-7 | TRBV5-1 | CASSFGTSSYEQYF | TGCGCCAGCAGCTTCGGGACTAGCTCCTACGAGCAGTACTTC
TRBD2 | - | TRBJ2-5 | TRBV20-1 | CSASRVAGHYQETQYF | TGCAGTGCTAGTCGCGTAGCGGGACATTACCAAGAGACCCAGTACTTC
TRBD2 | few | TRBJ2-7 | TRBV4-2 | CASSQDSVTSINEQYF | TGTGCCAGCAGCCAGGATTCCGTGACTAGCATCAACGAGCAGTACTTC
TRBD2 | few | TRBJ2-5 | TRBV7-2 | CASSLSLAVGQETQYF | TGTGCCAGCAGCTTATCGCTAGCGGTAGGCCAAGAGACCCAGTACTTC
- | - | TRBJ2-7 | TRBV12-3/TRBV12-4 | CASSWDGYYEQYF | TGTGCCAGCAGTTGGGACGGGTACTACGAGCAGTACTTC
- | - | TRBJ2-1 | TRBV5-1 | CASSSTQGKSYNEQFF | TGCGCCAGCAGCAGTACCCAAGGAAAGTCCTACAATGAGCAGTTCTTC
- | few | TRBJ2-3 | TRBV5-5 | CASSLVTGGADTQYF | TGTGCCAGCAGCTTGGTGACGGGGGGCGCGGATACGCAGTATTTT
- | many | TRBJ2-5 | TRBV7-2 | CASSFNVGAGQETQYF | TGTGCCAGCAGCTTCAATGTGGGGGCAGGCCAAGAGACCCAGTACTTC
- | - | TRBJ1-3 | TRBV7-9 | CASSPEDTIYF | TGTGCCAGCAGCCCAGAGGACACCATATATTTT
TRBD1 | - | TRBJ1-4 | TRBV5-1 | CASSLAFRGGEKLFF | TGCGCCAGCAGCTTGGCGTTCAGGGGGGGCGAAAAACTGTTTTTT
- | - | TRBJ2-3 | TRBV10-3 | CAIQAASTDTQYF | TGTGCCATCCAGGCGGCTAGCACAGATACGCAGTATTTT
- | many | TRBJ2-7 | TRBV5-1 | CASSEHSAYEQYF | TGCGCCAGCAGCGAACATTCAGCCTACGAGCAGTACTTC
- | - | TRBJ2-2 | TRBV19 | CASRRDLKSGELFF | TGTGCCAGTAGGCGGGACCTCAAGTCCGGGGAGCTGTTTTTT
TRBD1 | few | TRBJ2-7 | TRBV4-3 | CASSHRTGYEQYF | TGCGCCAGCAGCCACCGGACAGGCTACGAGCAGTACTTC
- | - | TRBJ1-1 | TRBV9 | CASSLAGAAEAFF | TGTGCCAGCTCTCTCGCTGGGGCCGCTGAAGCTTTCTTT
- | - | TRBJ1-1 | TRBV3-1 | CASSHRASRNTEAFF | TGTGCCAGCAGCCACCGGGCCTCGAGAAACACTGAAGCTTTCTTT
- | few | TRBJ1-2 | TRBV15 | CATRLKGGNYGYTF | TGTGCCACCAGGCTAAAAGGGGGGAACTATGGCTACACCTTC
TRBD1 | - | TRBJ1-4 | TRBV25-1 | CASIGQGGAGNEKLFF | TGTGCCAGCATCGGGCAGGGGGGCGCCGGGAATGAAAAACTGTTTTTT
- | many | TRBJ1-1 | TRBV5-1 | CASSLWGAGTEAFF | TGCGCCAGCAGCTTGTGGGGGGCCGGCACTGAAGCTTTCTTT
TRBD2 | - | TRBJ2-4 | TRBV3-1 | CASSPRGVAQYF | TGTGCCAGCAGCCCGCGGGGGGTTGCTCAGTACTTC
TRBD2 | few | TRBJ2-7 | TRBV12-3/TRBV12-4 | CASTPGTSGSRRQYF | TGTGCCAGCACCCCGGGAACTAGCGGTTCAAGACGGCAGTACTTC
- | few | TRBJ2-2 | TRBV5-1 | CASEHLRTGELFF | TGCGCCAGCGAGCACCTGAGGACCGGGGAGCTGTTTTTT
- | few | TRBJ2-1 | TRBV10-3 | CAISGQGSYNEQFF | TGTGCCATCAGTGGGCAGGGCTCCTACAATGAGCAGTTCTTC